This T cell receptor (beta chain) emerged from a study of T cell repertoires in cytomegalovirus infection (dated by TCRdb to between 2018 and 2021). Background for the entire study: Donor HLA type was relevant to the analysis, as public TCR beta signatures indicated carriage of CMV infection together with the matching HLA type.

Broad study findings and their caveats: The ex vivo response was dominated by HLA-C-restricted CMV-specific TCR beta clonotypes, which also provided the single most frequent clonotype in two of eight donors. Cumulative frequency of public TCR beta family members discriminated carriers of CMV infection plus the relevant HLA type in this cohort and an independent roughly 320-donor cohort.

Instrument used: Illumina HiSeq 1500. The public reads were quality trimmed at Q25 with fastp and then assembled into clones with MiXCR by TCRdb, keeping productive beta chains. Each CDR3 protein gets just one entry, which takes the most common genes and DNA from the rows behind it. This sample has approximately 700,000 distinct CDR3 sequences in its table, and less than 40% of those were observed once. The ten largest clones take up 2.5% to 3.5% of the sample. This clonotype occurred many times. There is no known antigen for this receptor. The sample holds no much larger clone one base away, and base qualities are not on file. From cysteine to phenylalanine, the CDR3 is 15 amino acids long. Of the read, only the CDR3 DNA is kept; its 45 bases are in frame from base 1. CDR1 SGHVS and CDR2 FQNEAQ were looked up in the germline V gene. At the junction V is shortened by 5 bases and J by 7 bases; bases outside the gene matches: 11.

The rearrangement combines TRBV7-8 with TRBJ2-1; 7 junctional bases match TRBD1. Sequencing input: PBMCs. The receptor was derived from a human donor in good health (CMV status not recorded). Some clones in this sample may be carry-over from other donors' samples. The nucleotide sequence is TGTGCCAGCAGCCCCCGGGTGAGGGGGCGTAATGAGCAGTTCTTC. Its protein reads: CASSPRVRGRNEQFF.